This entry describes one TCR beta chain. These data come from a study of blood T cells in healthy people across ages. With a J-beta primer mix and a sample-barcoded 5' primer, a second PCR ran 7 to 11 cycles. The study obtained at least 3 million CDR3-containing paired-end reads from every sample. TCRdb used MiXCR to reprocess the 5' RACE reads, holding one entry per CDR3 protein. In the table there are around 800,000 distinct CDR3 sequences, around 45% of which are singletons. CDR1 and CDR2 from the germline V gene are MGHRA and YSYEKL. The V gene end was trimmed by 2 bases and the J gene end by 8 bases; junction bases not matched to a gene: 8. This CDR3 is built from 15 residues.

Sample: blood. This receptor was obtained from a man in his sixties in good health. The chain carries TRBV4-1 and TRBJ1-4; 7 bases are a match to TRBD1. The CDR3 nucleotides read TGCGCCAGCAGCCAATCGGGACAGTCGGGAGAAAAACTGTTTTTT. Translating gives CASSQSGQSGEKLFF.